A single sample is the source of the 21 T cell receptor beta chains below, sequenced in a study of blood T cell repertoires in COVID-19. The table came from immunoSEQ multiplex PCR; TCRdb's copy has only in-frame clones and leaves some out. This sample has fewer than 150,000 clones, with around 78% found just once. Material: peripheral blood. These receptors were collected from a human donor in a cohort sampled during active COVID-19.

This clone was recorded only once. The chain uses TRBV6-5 and TRBJ2-7; D is possibly TRBD2 (6 bases). The germline CDR1 and CDR2 sequences are MNHEY and SVGAGI. CDR3 length: 12 residues. V was shortened by 5 bases and J by 6 bases, with 11 bases between the two germline ends. The CDR3 sequence: CASSPRGVEQYF. DNA of the CDR3: TGTGCCAGCAGTCCCCGCGGGGTCGAGCAGTACTTC.

This chain uses TRBV27 with TRBJ2-1, with 10 bases aligning to TRBD2. The germline V gene has CDR1 MNHEY and CDR2 SMNVEV (reference sequence). Trimming at V came to 8 bases and at J to 9 bases, leaving 7 bases not matched to a gene. CDR3 size: 13 residues. The CDR3 sequence: CASGEVAGGEQFF. The CDR3 coding sequence is TGTGCCAGCGGGGAAGTAGCGGGGGGTGAGCAGTTCTTC.

The chain joins TRBV14 to TRBJ2-1; possibly TRBD1 for D (6 bases). The CDR3 totals 15 residues. Trimming stripped 0 bases from V and 6 bases from J, with 12 bases between. CDR1 and CDR2 from the germline V gene are SGHDN and FVKESK. DNA for the CDR3: TGTGCCAGCAGCCAAGATAACAGGGCCGGCAATGAGCAGTTCTTC. The encoded protein is CASSQDNRAGNEQFF.

The chain combines TRBV19 with TRBJ2-7; D is perhaps TRBD2 (5 bases). This CDR3 is built from 13 residues. V dropped 4 bases and J dropped 4 bases, with 11 bases sitting between them. Per germline, CDR1 LNHDA and CDR2 SQIVND (reference sequence). DNA for the CDR3: TGTGCCAGTAGTACCATTTCGGGATACGAGCAGTACTTC. Translated, it gives CASSTISGYEQYF.

This clone was picked up a small number of times. V and J are TRBV7-8 and TRBJ2-2; unclear D gene. Between the trimmed V and J ends, which lost 5 bases and 1 base, there was a span of 5 bases. CDR3 size: 13 residues. Germline-derived CDR1 and CDR2 are SGHVS and FQNEAQ. The CDR3 sequence: CASSAQNTGELFF. The CDR3 DNA sequence: TGTGCCAGCAGCGCGCAGAACACCGGGGAGCTGTTTTTT.

The V gene is TRBV5-4, the J gene TRBJ1-2; 10 bases align to TRBD1. V lost 4 bases to trimming and J lost 7 bases; unmatched junction nucleotides: 10. The CDR3 consists of 15 residues. The V gene's germline CDR1 is SGHNT and CDR2 YYREEE (reference sequence). CDR3 sequence (DNA): TGTGCCAGCAGCCCTCCGGGACAGGGGATGGGTGGCTACACCTTC. Amino acid sequence: CASSPPGQGMGGYTF.

The chain joins TRBV6-6 to TRBJ1-1; D gene ambiguous. V was clipped by 0 bases and J by 1 base, with 9 bases between them. The CDR3 is made up of 15 amino acids. Looked up from germline, CDR1 is MNHNY and CDR2 is SVGAGI (reference sequence). CDR3 protein: CASSYSGSGNTEAFF. The CDR3 DNA reads as TGTGCCAGCAGTTACTCTGGGTCGGGGAACACTGAAGCTTTCTTT.

The chain carries TRBV7-3 and TRBJ2-3, with 7 positions matching TRBD1. The CDR3 runs to 16 residues. Germline CDR1 is SGHTA and CDR2 is FQGTGA. V lost 5 bases, J lost 9 bases, and 17 bases stayed unmatched. DNA for the CDR3: TGTGCCAGCAGCCTGGTGGGGACAGTCAGATGGGAGACGCAGTATTTT. Protein product: CASSLVGTVRWETQYF.

The chain uses TRBV19 and TRBJ2-3, with 9 bases that match TRBD2. The CDR3 totals 17 residues. J gave up 3 bases and V 0 bases, and 7 bases lay outside the gene matches. Germline loops: CDR1 LNHDA, CDR2 SQIVND (reference sequence). The CDR3: CASSIDRGLAKTDTQYF. CDR3 coding DNA: TGTGCCAGTAGTATAGATCGAGGACTAGCGAAAACAGATACGCAGTATTTT.

The chain recombines TRBV2 with TRBJ2-5, with a weak D call TRBD2 (5 bases). Deletions cut 4 bases from V and 6 bases from J, with 9 bases between. The germline V gene encodes CDR1 SNHLY and CDR2 FYNNEI. This CDR3 has 12 amino acids. CDR3 DNA sequence: TGTGCCAGCAGTGGGGAGCGCAAGACCCAGTACTTC. This codes for CASSGERKTQYF.

CDR3 sequence: CASTILGGAQETQYF. Here the CDR3 DNA reads TGTGCCAGCACAATCCTTGGCGGGGCCCAAGAGACCCAGTACTTC. V usage is TRBV6-5 and J usage is TRBJ2-5; a weak D match, TRBD2 (6 bases). The ends were cut back, 7 bases at V and 1 base at J, with 16 bases in the middle. CDR1 MNHEY and CDR2 SVGAGI come from the germline V gene. The CDR3 is 15 amino acids.

V gene TRBV9 combines with J gene TRBJ1-2; D is unclear. Germline CDR1 is SGDLS and CDR2 is YYNGEE. V was pared by 4 bases and J by 4 bases, with 14 bases between. CDR3 length: 14 residues. The CDR3 protein is CASSLYQVGYGYTF. CDR3 nucleotides: TGTGCCAGCAGCCTATATCAGGTGGGCTATGGCTACACCTTC.

The V and J genes are TRBV27 and TRBJ2-7; weak D call: TRBD2 (6 bases). This CDR3 is built from 11 residues. The germline V gene encodes CDR1 MNHEY and CDR2 SMNVEV (reference sequence). V shed 4 bases and J shed 11 bases, with 12 bases lying between them. The CDR3 DNA sequence: TGTGCCAGCAGTTCCGGGGACTTGGAGTACTTC. Encoded protein: CASSSGDLEYF.

Only one count was recorded for this clone. The chain is built from TRBV3-1 (or the pseudogene TRBV3-2) and TRBJ1-2; 7 nucleotides line up with TRBD1. The V gene end was trimmed by 0 bases and the J gene end by 8 bases; junction bases not matched to a gene: 6. CDR3 size: 14 residues. Germline V CDR1 and CDR2: LGHDT, YNNKEL (reference sequence). DNA of the CDR3: TGTGCCAGCAGCCAAGATTACAGGGGCGGAGGCTACACCTTC. This translates into CASSQDYRGGGYTF.

The chain carries TRBV19 and TRBJ1-6; 7 bases line up with TRBD1. Germline-derived CDR1 and CDR2 are LNHDA and SQIVND (reference sequence). The CDR3 covers 15 residues. Trimming took 5 bases from V and 5 from J; bases not matched to a gene: 6. CDR3 sequence: CASSLAGGNNSPLHF. The CDR3 DNA reads as TGTGCCAGTAGTCTCGCAGGGGGAAATAATTCACCCCTCCACTTT. Filled out from reference TRBV19 and TRBJ1-6, the complete variable domain reads DGGITQSPKYLFRKEGQNVTLSCEQNLNHDAMYWYRQDPGQGLRLIYYSQIVNDFQKGDIAEGYSVSREKKESFPLTVTSAQKNPTAFYLCASSLAGGNNSPLHFGNGTRLTVT.

This clone has just a few counts. The V call is TRBV11-2, the J call TRBJ1-3; D possibly corresponds to TRBD1 (6 bases). Germline V CDR1 and CDR2: SGHAT, FQNNGV. The CDR3 has 13 amino acids. The ends were cut back, 5 bases at V and 4 bases at J, with 9 bases in the middle. This CDR3 reads CASSIGQGNTIYF. The CDR3 DNA follows: TGTGCCAGCAGCATCGGACAGGGAAACACCATATATTTT.

Many counts were recorded for this clone. The V and J genes are TRBV12-3 or TRBV12-4 and TRBJ1-1; D is undetermined. CDR3 size: 13 residues. The germline V and J ends were trimmed by 2 bases and 3 bases, with 7 bases remaining between them. CDR3 coding DNA: TGTGCCAGCAGTTTAATCAGATACACTGAAGCTTTCTTT. Translated: CASSLIRYTEAFF.

This clone was observed a single time. The J gene is TRBJ2-2, the V gene TRBV5-4, with 8 bases that match TRBD2. The CDR3 is 16 amino acids. CDR1 SGHNT and CDR2 YYREEE come from the germline V gene (reference sequence). Trimming took 4 bases from V and 2 from J; bases not matched to a gene: 7. The chain's CDR3 is CASSRPGGLNTGELFF. DNA for the CDR3: TGTGCCAGCAGCCGTCCGGGGGGGCTTAACACCGGGGAGCTGTTTTTT.

The chain combines TRBV5-8 with TRBJ1-4; 7 bases match TRBD1. The CDR3 spans 15 residues. The germline V gene encodes CDR1 SGHTS and CDR2 YDEGEE. V lost 1 base, J lost 4 bases, and 4 bases stayed unmatched. DNA of the CDR3: TGTGCCAGCAGCTTGAGGCAGGGGGTTAATGAAAAACTGTTTTTT. It is translated as CASSLRQGVNEKLFF.

The chain carries TRBV18 and TRBJ1-2, with 10 bases identical to TRBD1. V dropped 1 base and J dropped 0; count of bases not matched to a gene: 5. Germline V CDR1 and CDR2: KGHSH, LQKENI. CDR3 length: 17 residues. CDR3 amino acids: CASSPRQGALANYGYTF. CDR3 sequence (DNA): TGTGCCAGCTCACCACGACAGGGGGCGTTGGCTAACTATGGCTACACCTTC.

The V call is TRBV11-1, the J call TRBJ1-2; weak D call: TRBD1 (6 bases). CDR1 SGHAT and CDR2 FQDESV come from the germline V gene (reference sequence). The CDR3 runs 13 residues. Trimming took 4 bases from V and 6 from J, leaving 12 bases between them. CDR3 DNA: TGTGCCAGCAGCTCGCAAAACAGGGATGGCTACACCTTC. Protein product: CASSSQNRDGYTF.